The 29 T cell receptor beta chains below come from one sample, sequenced in a study of regulatory T cells in long-lasting Graves disease. Time point given: persistent/refractory GD, antithyroid drugs over 5 years with positive TRAb. Extracted RNA from PBMCs served as the source of the TCR library. Construction of the TCR beta libraries employed iRepertoire HTBI primers in conjunction with Arm-PCR of CDR3 regions. TCRdb reprocessed the multiplex PCR reads with MiXCR, giving one entry per CDR3 protein. The sample consists of hundreds of thousands of distinct CDR3 sequences, roughly 21% of them appearing once. The sample consisted of peripheral blood mononuclear cells (PBMCs), taken when the disease was refractory, from a patient treated with antithyroid drugs. These receptors came from a female donor with Graves disease.

This clonotype occurred many times. J is TRBJ2-4 and V is TRBV28; 13 bases agree with TRBD2. Germline lookup yields CDR1 MDHEN and CDR2 SYDVKM. J lost 5 bases, V lost 4 bases, and 14 bases had no gene match. This CDR3 is 19 amino acids long. The CDR3 nucleotides read TGTGCCAGCAGTTCGCACCGGCCACTAGCGGGAGGGCTAGAAAACATTCAGTACTTC. Encoded protein: CASSSHRPLAGGLENIQYF.

Ten or more counts support this clonotype. The CDR3 region is CASARTGLANEKLFF. The CDR3 DNA reads TGCGCCAGCGCTCGGACCGGGTTAGCTAATGAAAAACTGTTTTTT. The chain couples TRBV4-1 to TRBJ1-4; no clear D gene. The CDR3 runs to 15 residues. With 8 bases removed from V and 3 bases from J, the gap between germline ends came to 16 bases. Germline lookup yields CDR1 MGHRA and CDR2 YSYEKL.

This clonotype appeared many times. The chain joins TRBV5-1 to TRBJ2-7; tentatively, D is TRBD2 (6 bases). Trimming cost V 4 bases and J 7 bases, with 15 bases left between them. CDR1 is SGHRS, CDR2 YFSETQ, per germline. This CDR3 is 13 amino acids long. The CDR3 here is CASSARLVTEQYF. CDR3 nucleotides: TGCGCCAGCAGCGCCAGACTAGTTACTGAGCAGTACTTC.

At least ten counts were recorded for this clonotype. The chain couples TRBV28 to TRBJ2-1; the match to TRBD1 covers 9 bases. The J segment lost 1 base and the V segment lost 10 bases, leaving 2 bases of the junction unmatched. This CDR3 is 13 amino acids long. The germline V gene encodes CDR1 MDHEN and CDR2 SYDVKM. CDR3 coding DNA: TGTGCCACCGGACAGGGGTCCTACAATGAGCAGTTCTTC. Its translation: CATGQGSYNEQFF. Drawing the rest from reference TRBV28 and TRBJ2-1, the complete variable domain is DVKVTQSSRYLVKRTGEKVFLECVQDMDHENMFWYRQDPGLGLRLIYFSYDVKMKEKGDIPEGYSVSREKKERFSLILESASTNQTSMYLCATGQGSYNEQFFGPGTRLTVL.

This rearrangement joins TRBV28 to TRBJ2-7; 13 positions match TRBD2. Germline assignment: CDR1 MDHEN and CDR2 SYDVKM. The length of the CDR3 is 16 residues. V trimming: 2 bases; J trimming: 4 bases; junction bases outside the gene matches: 5. CDR3 sequence (DNA): TGTGCCAGCAGTTTAACTCAACTAGCGGGAGGGTACGAGCAGTACTTC. Translated: CASSLTQLAGGYEQYF.

This chain connects TRBV3-1 to TRBJ2-5, with 10 bases that match TRBD2. The J segment lost 3 bases and the V segment lost 6 bases, leaving 7 bases of the junction unmatched. This CDR3 is 15 amino acids long. CDR1 and CDR2 from the germline V gene are LGHDT and YNNKEL (reference sequence). CDR3 bases: TGTGCCAGCAGGCGTAGCGGGAGGACCGAAGAGACCCAGTACTTC. The encoded protein is CASRRSGRTEETQYF.

Points on this clonotype: This clone may be a read error of a much larger clone one base away. The rearrangement joins TRBV24-1 to TRBJ1-2; no reliable D call. The germline V gene has CDR1 KGHDR and CDR2 SFDVKD. This CDR3 contains 12 residues. The CDR3 loop reads CAASDFSYGYTF. CDR3 DNA: TGTGCCGCCAGTGATTTCAGCTATGGCTACACCTTC.

Concerning this clonotype: The junction shows a germline mismatch at one end, possibly a read error. V gene TRBV7-6 combines with J gene TRBJ2-1, with D tentatively TRBD2 (6 bases). From germline, CDR1 is SGHVS and CDR2 FNYEAQ. This CDR3 comprises 16 residues. CDR3 in DNA: TGTGCTAGCAGCCCTACAGTAGCGGTGGCCTACAATGAGCAGTTCTTC. It specifies CASSPTVAVAYNEQFF.

The chain is built from TRBV20-1 and TRBJ1-2; possible D gene TRBD1, 6 bases. In germline, CDR1 is DFQATT, CDR2 SNEGSKA (reference sequence). With 1 base removed from V and 5 bases from J, the gap between germline ends came to 26 bases. The CDR3 loop spans 18 amino acids. The CDR3 protein is CSARGPRGGGEGLYGYTF. In DNA form, the CDR3 reads TGCAGTGCTAGAGGCCCCCGGGGAGGGGGGGAAGGTTTATATGGCTACACCTTC.

This clonotype was found a few times. The V gene is TRBV5-6, the J gene TRBJ2-2; 7 nucleotides agree with TRBD1. The ends lost 4 bases at V and 4 bases at J; junction bases unmatched: 7. Germline lookup yields CDR1 SGHDT and CDR2 YYEEEE. The CDR3 consists of 15 residues. CDR3 sequence (DNA): TGTGCCAGCAGCCGACCGGGACAGTCCACCGGGGAGCTGTTTTTT. Translating it yields CASSRPGQSTGELFF.

This chain's CDR3 is CSVGSRANYGYTF. The CDR3 DNA reads as TGCAGCGTTGGAAGCAGGGCTAACTATGGCTACACCTTC. V and J are TRBV29-1 and TRBJ1-2; D may be TRBD1 (5 bases). Looked up from germline, CDR1 is SQVTM and CDR2 is ANQGSEA. Trimming took 4 bases from V and 0 from J, leaving 9 bases between them. The CDR3 consists of 13 residues.

This chain links TRBV7-8 with TRBJ2-1, with 8 bases identical to TRBD2. In germline, CDR1 is SGHVS, CDR2 FQNEAQ. J was trimmed by 3 bases and V by 4 bases; bases with no gene match: 11. This CDR3 contains 17 residues. This chain's CDR3 is CASSSMPGGNNYNEQFF. The CDR3 nucleotides are TGTGCCAGCAGCTCCATGCCGGGAGGGAATAACTACAATGAGCAGTTCTTC.

DNA for the CDR3: TGCAGTGCTAGACCAGGGACTACCCAAGAGACCCAGTACTTC. Amino acids: CSARPGTTQETQYF. This chain joins TRBV20-1 and TRBJ2-5; 7 bases line up with TRBD2. This CDR3 is 14 amino acids long. V trimming: 2 bases; J trimming: 1 base; junction bases outside the gene matches: 4. Germline V gene sequence: CDR1 DFQATT, CDR2 SNEGSKA (reference sequence).

At least ten counts were recorded for this clonotype. The V call is TRBV3-1, the J call TRBJ2-7; D may be TRBD1 (5 bases). Germline-derived CDR1 and CDR2 are LGHDT and YNNKEL (reference sequence). CDR3 length: 14 amino acids. The V gene lost 1 base and the J gene lost 1 base, with 8 bases spanning the gap. CDR3 nucleotide sequence: TGTGCCAGCAGCCAAGGGACATATTCCTACGAGCAGTACTTC. Encoded protein: CASSQGTYSYEQYF.

This clonotype has a handful of counts. This rearrangement joins TRBV29-1 to TRBJ2-2; D may be TRBD1 (6 bases). V gave up 7 bases and J gave up 1 base, with 13 bases separating them. This CDR3 region has 14 residues. The V gene's germline CDR1 is SQVTM and CDR2 ANQGSEA. CDR3 nucleotide sequence: TGCAGCGCCCGGGGACACTTGAACACCGGGGAGCTGTTTTTT. This sequence encodes CSARGHLNTGELFF.

This clonotype was recorded at least ten times. The chain has TRBV7-3 and TRBJ2-4; weak D call: TRBD2 (6 bases). This CDR3 comprises 13 residues. V shed 5 bases and J shed 1 base, with 6 bases lying between them. CDR1 is SGHTA and CDR2 is FQGTGA in the germline V gene. The DNA of the CDR3 is TGTGCCAGCAGCGCGGGGGCCAAAAACATTCAGTACTTC. This encodes CASSAGAKNIQYF.

This chain's CDR3 is CASSPDWPDTQYF. The CDR3 nucleotides read TGTGCCAGCAGCCCGGACTGGCCAGATACGCAGTATTTT. The genes are TRBV6-2 or TRBV6-3 and TRBJ2-3; a possible D gene is TRBD2 (5 bases). The V end was cut by 6 bases, the J end by 4 bases, with 11 bases between. The CDR3 length is 13 residues. Germline CDR1 MNHEY, CDR2 SVGEGT.

The genes are TRBV20-1 and TRBJ1-2, with D maybe TRBD1 (5 bases). The ends were cut back, 5 bases at V and 3 bases at J, with 10 bases in the middle. The CDR3 loop spans 12 amino acids. CDR1 DFQATT and CDR2 SNEGSKA come from the germline V gene (reference sequence). CDR3 sequence: CSAPGVDYGYTF. CDR3 sequence (DNA): TGCAGTGCTCCGGGGGTTGACTATGGCTACACCTTC.

The gene calls are TRBV5-1 and TRBJ1-2; D might be TRBD1 (5 bases). V shed 2 bases and J shed 7 bases, with 12 bases lying between them. Germline-derived CDR1 and CDR2 are SGHRS and YFSETQ. The CDR3 length is 13 residues. CDR3 loop: CASSLSGNTGYTF. CDR3 nucleotide sequence: TGCGCCAGCAGCTTATCAGGGAACACTGGCTACACCTTC. The variable domain in full, completed from reference TRBV5-1 and TRBJ1-2, reads KAGVTQTPRYLIKTRGQQVTLSCSPISGHRSVSWYQQTPGQGLQFLFEYFSETQRNKGNFPGRFSGRQFSNSRSEMNVSTLELGDSALYLCASSLSGNTGYTFGSGTRLTVV.

The chain uses TRBV4-2 and TRBJ1-5; TRBD1 agrees at 9 bases. V shed 0 bases, J shed 4 bases, and the junction held 4 bases outside the gene matches. The V gene's germline CDR1 is LGHNA and CDR2 YNFKEQ. CDR3 length: 16 amino acids. The CDR3 DNA follows: TGTGCCAGCAGCCAAGATCCTGGGACAGGGAATCAGCCCCAGCATTTT. Its translation: CASSQDPGTGNQPQHF.

This clonotype has more than one count but fewer than ten. The chain uses TRBV20-1 and TRBJ2-7, with D unresolved. The CDR3 has 13 amino acids. V gave up 4 bases and J gave up 1 base, with 11 bases separating them. From germline, CDR1 is DFQATT and CDR2 SNEGSKA (reference sequence). The CDR3 protein is CSAKGTASYEQYF. The CDR3 coding sequence is TGCAGTGCTAAGGGTACAGCTTCCTACGAGCAGTACTTC.

This clonotype was seen at least ten times. CDR3 loop: CASSLGGSRSYEQYF. The CDR3 bases are TGCGCCAGCTCCTTAGGCGGGAGTCGCTCCTACGAGCAGTACTTC. This sequence joins TRBV5-1 and TRBJ2-7; 7 bases are shared with TRBD2. The V gene's germline CDR1 is SGHRS and CDR2 YFSETQ. J was trimmed by 0 bases and V by 7 bases; bases with no gene match: 10. CDR3 length: 15 amino acids.

At least ten counts were recorded for this clonotype. This rearrangement joins TRBV12-3 or TRBV12-4 to TRBJ1-1, with D possibly TRBD1 on 5 matching bases. CDR3 size: 15 residues. Trimming stripped 7 bases from V and 4 bases from J, with 19 bases between. The CDR3 DNA sequence: TGTGCCAGCACCCAACAGGAGGGCGGGGGCACTGAAGCTTTCTTT. Its translation: CASTQQEGGGTEAFF.

In its sample, this clonotype was seen many times. V is TRBV6-1 and J is TRBJ2-5; TRBD1 or TRBD2 may be the D gene (5 bases each). The CDR3 extends over 16 amino acids. The germline gives CDR1 MNHNS, CDR2 SASEGT. V gave up 3 bases and J gave up 5 bases, with 19 bases separating them. The CDR3 sequence: CASSDPSGPIWETQYF. The CDR3 nucleotides read TGTGCCAGCAGTGATCCCTCGGGACCAATTTGGGAGACCCAGTACTTC.

As concerns this clonotype: This could be a read error, since a much larger clone is one nucleotide away. The chain joins TRBV12-3 or TRBV12-4 to TRBJ1-1; D is possibly TRBD1 (6 bases). This CDR3 has 15 amino acids. Trimming removed 4 bases from V and 3 bases from J, with 15 bases in between. CDR3 loop: CASSSQGNLDTEAFF. CDR3 DNA: TGTGCCAGCAGTTCACAGGGTAACCTGGACACTGAAGCTTTCTTT.

This clonotype was observed many times. V and J are TRBV11-2 and TRBJ2-5; D may be TRBD1 or TRBD2 (5 bases each). CDR1 is SGHAT, CDR2 FQNNGV, per germline. CDR3 length equals 17 residues. V was cut by 3 bases and J by 4 bases, with 21 bases left in between. The DNA for the CDR3 is TGTGCCAGCAGCTTTTATTCCCCGGGACCTCTCCGAGAGACCCAGTACTTC. This translates into CASSFYSPGPLRETQYF.

In this sample, this clonotype turned up many times. The CDR3 reads CASSPLAGGAGEQYF. The DNA of the CDR3 is TGTGCCAGCAGCCCATTAGCGGGTGGAGCTGGCGAGCAGTACTTC. The chain employs TRBV11-2 and TRBJ2-7; 7 bases map to TRBD2. Germline trimming cut 5 bases from V and 6 bases from J; bases unmatched to any gene: 13. This CDR3 comprises 15 residues. Germline V gene data show CDR1 as SGHAT and CDR2 as FQNNGV.

This clonotype was seen more than once but under ten times. The J gene is TRBJ1-2, the V gene TRBV29-1; D ambiguous. Germline V gene lookup returns CDR1 SQVTM and CDR2 ANQGSEA. This CDR3 is built from 18 residues. V dropped 0 bases and J dropped 6 bases, with 26 bases sitting between them. The chain's CDR3 is CSVEDRRSLDWWKDGYTF. The CDR3 region has the DNA TGCAGCGTTGAAGATCGCCGATCACTGGACTGGTGGAAGGATGGCTACACCTTC.

This clonotype was seen ten or more times. A junction boundary mismatches the germline segment, possibly from a read error. This chain joins TRBV28 and TRBJ2-7, with D possibly matching TRBD1 (6 bases). The germline V gene has CDR1 MDHEN and CDR2 SYDVKM. The CDR3 consists of 17 residues. The CDR3 DNA reads TGTGCCAGCAGCTTATACCCCGTAGACAGGACCCCTGGGGAGCAGTACTTC. It encodes CASSLYPVDRTPGEQYF.